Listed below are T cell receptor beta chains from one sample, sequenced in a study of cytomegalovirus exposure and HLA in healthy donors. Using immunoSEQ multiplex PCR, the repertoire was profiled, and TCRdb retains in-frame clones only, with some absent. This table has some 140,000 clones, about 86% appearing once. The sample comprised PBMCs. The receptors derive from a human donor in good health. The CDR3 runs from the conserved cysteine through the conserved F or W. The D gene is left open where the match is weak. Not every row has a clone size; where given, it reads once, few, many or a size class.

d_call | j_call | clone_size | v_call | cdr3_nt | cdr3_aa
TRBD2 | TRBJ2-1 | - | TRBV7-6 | TGTGCCAGCAGTCGGGCCGGGACTAGCTATTACAATGAGCAGTTCTTC | CASSRAGTSYYNEQFF
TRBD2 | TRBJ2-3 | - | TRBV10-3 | TGTGCCATCAGTAGAGCGGGGGACACAGATACGCAGTATTTT | CAISRAGDTDTQYF
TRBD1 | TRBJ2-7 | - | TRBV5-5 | TGTGCCAGCAGCCGCCGACAGGGTAGCTACGAGCAGTACTTC | CASSRRQGSYEQYF
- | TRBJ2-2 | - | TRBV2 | TGTGCCAGCAGTGGAGTGCGGAACACCGGGGAGCTGTTTTTT | CASSGVRNTGELFF
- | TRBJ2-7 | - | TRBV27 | TGTGCCAGCAGTTCCCCGCGGGACGAGCAGTACTTC | CASSSPRDEQYF
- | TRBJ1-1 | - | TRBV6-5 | TGTGCCAGCAGTTACAGAGGGGGAGTGGCCACTGAAGCTTTCTTT | CASSYRGGVATEAFF
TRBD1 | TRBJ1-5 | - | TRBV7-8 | TGTGCCAGCAGCTTAGCGGGGGGACAGGGGTCTCAGCCCCAGCATTTT | CASSLAGGQGSQPQHF
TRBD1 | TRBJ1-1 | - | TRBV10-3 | TGTGCCATCAGTGCGACAGGGGCGAACACTGAAGCTTTCTTT | CAISATGANTEAFF
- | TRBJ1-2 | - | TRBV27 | TGTGCCAGCAGCCTTACAGGGCAAGTTGGCTACACCTTC | CASSLTGQVGYTF
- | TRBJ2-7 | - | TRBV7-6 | TGTGCCAGCAGCTTAGGGGAGGACAACGAGCAGTACTTC | CASSLGEDNEQYF
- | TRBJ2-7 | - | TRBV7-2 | TGTGCCAGCAGCTTAGCGCCAGGGTACTCCTACGAGCAGTACTTC | CASSLAPGYSYEQYF
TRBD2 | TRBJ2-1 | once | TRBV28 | TGTGCCAGCAGTTTAGGGGGGGGTAGTAGCTCCTACAATGAGCAGTTCTTC | CASSLGGGSSSYNEQFF
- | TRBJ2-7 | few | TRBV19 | TGTGCCAGTAGTAAGTGGGGGCCCTCCTACGAGCAGTACTTC | CASSKWGPSYEQYF
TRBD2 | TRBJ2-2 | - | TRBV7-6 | TGTGCCAGCAGCTACGCTAGCGGGACGAACACCGGGGAGCTGTTTTTT | CASSYASGTNTGELFF
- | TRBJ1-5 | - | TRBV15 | TGTGCCACCAGCAGAGGAAGCGGGGGATTAGGTCAGCCCCAGCATTTT | CATSRGSGGLGQPQHF
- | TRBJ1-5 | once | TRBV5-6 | TGTGCCAGCAGCTTGGGAGGGAGGGACCAGCCCCAGCATTTT | CASSLGGRDQPQHF
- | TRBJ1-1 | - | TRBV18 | TGTGCCAGCTCATCCTGGACTGCGAACACTGAAGCTTTCTTT | CASSSWTANTEAFF
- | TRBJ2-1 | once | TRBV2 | TGTGCCAGCATCCGGGACAACCCTAGGGATGAGCAGTTCTTC | CASIRDNPRDEQFF
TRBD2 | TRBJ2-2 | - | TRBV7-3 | TGTGCCAGCAGCGCGTTAGCGGGATGGGACACCGGGGAGCTGTTTTTT | CASSALAGWDTGELFF
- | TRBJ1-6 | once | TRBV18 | TGTGCCAGCTCACCACTTGGGAGCTCCTATAATTCACCCCTCCACTTT | CASSPLGSSYNSPLHF
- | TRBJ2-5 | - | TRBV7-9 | TGTGCCAGCAGCTTCTCAGGGGAAGAGACCCAGTACTTC | CASSFSGEETQYF
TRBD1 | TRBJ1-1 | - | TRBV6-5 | TGTGCCAGCCGTATAGGATTTGGGACAGTCGAAGCTTTCTTT | CASRIGFGTVEAFF
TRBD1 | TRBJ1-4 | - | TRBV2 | TGTGCCAGCCGACCGGATGGGACAGGATCCGTAAAACTGTTTTTT | CASRPDGTGSVKLFF
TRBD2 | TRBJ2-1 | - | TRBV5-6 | TGTGCCAGCAGCTGGGGGGGAGGCTCCTACAATGAGCAGTTCTTC | CASSWGGGSYNEQFF
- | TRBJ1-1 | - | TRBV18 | TGTGCCAGCTCACCTCAGAGCGGGGGGAACACTGAAGCTTTCTTT | CASSPQSGGNTEAFF